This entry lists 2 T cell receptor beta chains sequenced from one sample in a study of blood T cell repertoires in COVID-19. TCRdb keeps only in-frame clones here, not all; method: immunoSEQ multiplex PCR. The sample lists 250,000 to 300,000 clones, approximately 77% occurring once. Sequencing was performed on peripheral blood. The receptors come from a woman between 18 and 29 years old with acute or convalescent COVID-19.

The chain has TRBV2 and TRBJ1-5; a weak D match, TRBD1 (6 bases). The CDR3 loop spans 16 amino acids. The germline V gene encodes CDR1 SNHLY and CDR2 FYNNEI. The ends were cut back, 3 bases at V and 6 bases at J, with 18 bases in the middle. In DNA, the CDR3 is TGTGCCAGCAGTGAGTTGATAGGGGGAGGGACTCAGCCCCAGCATTTT. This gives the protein CASSELIGGGTQPQHF.

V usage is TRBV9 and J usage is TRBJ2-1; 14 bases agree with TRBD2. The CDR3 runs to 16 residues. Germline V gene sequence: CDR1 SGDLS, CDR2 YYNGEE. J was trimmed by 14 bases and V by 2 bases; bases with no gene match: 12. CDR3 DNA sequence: TGTGCCAGCAGCGTCAAGGAAGAATGGACTAGCGGGAGGAAGTTCTTC. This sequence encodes CASSVKEEWTSGRKFF.